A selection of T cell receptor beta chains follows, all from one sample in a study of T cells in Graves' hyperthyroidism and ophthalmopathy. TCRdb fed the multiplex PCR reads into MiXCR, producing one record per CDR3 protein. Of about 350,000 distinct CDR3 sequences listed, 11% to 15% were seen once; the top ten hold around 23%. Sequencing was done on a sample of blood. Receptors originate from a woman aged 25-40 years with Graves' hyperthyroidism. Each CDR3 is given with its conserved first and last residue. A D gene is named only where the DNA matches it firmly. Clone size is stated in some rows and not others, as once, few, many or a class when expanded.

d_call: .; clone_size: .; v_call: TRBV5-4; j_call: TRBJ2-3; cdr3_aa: CASSSDRRMSTDTQYF; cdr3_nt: TGTGCCAGCAGCTCGGACAGAAGGATGAGCACAGATACGCAGTATTTT
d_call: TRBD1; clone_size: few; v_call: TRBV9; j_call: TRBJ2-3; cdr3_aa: CASSVTGGGTDTQYF; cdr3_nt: TGTGCCAGCAGCGTAACAGGGGGTGGCACAGATACGCAGTATTTT
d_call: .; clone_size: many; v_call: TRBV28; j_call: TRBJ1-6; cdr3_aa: CASSPYGSPLHF; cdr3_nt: TGTGCCAGCAGTCCCTATGGCTCACCCCTCCACTTT
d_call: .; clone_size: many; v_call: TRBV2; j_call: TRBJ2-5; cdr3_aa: CASSEVGSLGETQYF; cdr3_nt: TGTGCCAGCAGTGAAGTTGGCAGCCTGGGAGAGACCCAGTACTTC
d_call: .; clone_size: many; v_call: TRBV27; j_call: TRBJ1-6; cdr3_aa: CASSLSVGPSPLHF; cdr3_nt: TGTGCCAGCAGTTTATCGGTGGGTCCGTCACCCCTCCACTTT
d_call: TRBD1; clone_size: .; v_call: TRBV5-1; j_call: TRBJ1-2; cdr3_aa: CASSLDGGQGGYGYTF; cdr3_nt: TGCGCCAGCAGCTTGGATGGAGGCCAGGGGGGCTATGGCTACACCTTC
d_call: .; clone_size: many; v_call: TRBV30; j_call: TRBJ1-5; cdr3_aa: CAWSLVGQPQHF; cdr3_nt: TGTGCCTGGAGTCTAGTTGGTCAGCCCCAGCATTTT
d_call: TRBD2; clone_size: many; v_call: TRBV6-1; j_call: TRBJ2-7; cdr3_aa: CASRKPGTSGSLYEQYF; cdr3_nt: TGTGCCAGCAGGAAGCCCGGGACTAGCGGGAGCCTCTACGAGCAGTACTTC
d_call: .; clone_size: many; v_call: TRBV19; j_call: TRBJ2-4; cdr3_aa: CASMERAGNIQYF; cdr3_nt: TGTGCCAGTATGGAGAGGGCCGGAAACATTCAGTACTTC
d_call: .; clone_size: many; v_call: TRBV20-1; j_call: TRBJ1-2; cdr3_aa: CSARGEERGYTF; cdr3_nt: TGCAGTGCTAGAGGTGAAGAGCGCGGCTACACCTTC
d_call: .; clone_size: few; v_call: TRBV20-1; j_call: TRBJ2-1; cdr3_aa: CSARDQAGGDFWNEQFF; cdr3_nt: TGCAGTGCTAGAGATCAGGCTGGCGGGGATTTTTGGAATGAGCAGTTCTTC
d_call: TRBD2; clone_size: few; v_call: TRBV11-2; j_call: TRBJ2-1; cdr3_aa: CASSLEFGLAGGYEQFF; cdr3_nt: TGTGCCAGCAGCTTAGAATTTGGACTAGCGGGAGGCTATGAGCAGTTCTTC
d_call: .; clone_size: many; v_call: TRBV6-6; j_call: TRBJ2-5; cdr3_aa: CASSYSEVQETQYF; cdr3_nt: TGTGCCAGCAGTTACTCGGAGGTACAAGAGACCCAGTACTTC
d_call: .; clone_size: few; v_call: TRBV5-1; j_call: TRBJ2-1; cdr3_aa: CASSLDTGLYNEQFF; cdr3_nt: TGCGCCAGCAGCTTAGACACGGGTCTTTACAATGAGCAGTTCTTC
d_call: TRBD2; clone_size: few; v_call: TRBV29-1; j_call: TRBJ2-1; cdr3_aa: CSVKTSGYNEQFF; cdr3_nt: TGCAGCGTTAAGACTAGCGGCTACAATGAGCAGTTCTTC
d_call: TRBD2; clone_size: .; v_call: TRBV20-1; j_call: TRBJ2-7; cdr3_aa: CSAATSGTYEQYF; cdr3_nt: TGCAGTGCTGCGACTAGCGGGACCTACGAGCAGTACTTC
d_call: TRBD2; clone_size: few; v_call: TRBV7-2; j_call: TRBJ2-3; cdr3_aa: CASSLVAGLNTDTQYF; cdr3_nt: TGTGCCAGCAGCTTAGTAGCGGGACTAAACACAGATACGCAGTATTTT
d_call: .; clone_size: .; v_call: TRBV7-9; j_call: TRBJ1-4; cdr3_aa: CASSPSAVDGEKLFF; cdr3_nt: TGTGCCAGCAGCCCATCCGCCGTGGACGGCGAAAAACTGTTTTTT
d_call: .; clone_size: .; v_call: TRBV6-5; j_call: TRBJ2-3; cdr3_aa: CASSYLSEGADTQYF; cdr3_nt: TGTGCCAGCAGTTACTTGTCGGAGGGGGCCGATACGCAGTATTTT
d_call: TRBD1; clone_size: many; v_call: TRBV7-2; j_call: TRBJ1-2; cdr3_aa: CASSVDGTVYGYTF; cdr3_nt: TGTGCCAGCAGCGTAGACGGGACAGTTTATGGCTACACCTTC
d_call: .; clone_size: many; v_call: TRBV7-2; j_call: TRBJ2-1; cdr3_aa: CASSFTAHNEQFF; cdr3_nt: TGTGCCAGCAGCTTCACAGCACACAATGAGCAGTTCTTC
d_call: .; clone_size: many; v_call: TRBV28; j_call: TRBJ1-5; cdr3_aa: CASFAGVRQPQHF; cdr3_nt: TGTGCCAGTTTCGCAGGGGTGCGTCAGCCCCAGCATTTT
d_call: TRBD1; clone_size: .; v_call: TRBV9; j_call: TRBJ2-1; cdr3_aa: CASSDTGGDFQEQFF; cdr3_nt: TGTGCCAGCAGCGACACAGGGGGCGATTTTCAGGAGCAGTTCTTC
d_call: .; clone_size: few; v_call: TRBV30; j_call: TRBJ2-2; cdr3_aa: CAWTQGLNGELFF; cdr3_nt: TGTGCCTGGACTCAGGGCCTAAACGGGGAGCTGTTTTTT
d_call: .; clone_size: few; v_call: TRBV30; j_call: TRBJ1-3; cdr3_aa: CAGPLGNTIYF; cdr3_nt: TGTGCCGGACCCCTAGGAAACACCATATATTTT
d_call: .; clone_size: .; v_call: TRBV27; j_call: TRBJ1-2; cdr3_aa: CASRTAFYGYTF; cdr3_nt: TGTGCCAGCAGGACGGCTTTCTATGGCTACACCTTC
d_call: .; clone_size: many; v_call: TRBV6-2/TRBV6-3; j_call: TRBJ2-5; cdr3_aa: CASSKNRGETQYF; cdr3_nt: TGTGCCAGCAGCAAAAATAGAGGAGAGACCCAGTACTTC
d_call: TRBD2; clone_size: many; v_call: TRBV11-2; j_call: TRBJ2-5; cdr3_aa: CASSLAGTSGLQETQYF; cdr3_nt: TGTGCCAGCAGCTTAGCGGGGACTAGCGGCCTGCAAGAGACCCAGTACTTC
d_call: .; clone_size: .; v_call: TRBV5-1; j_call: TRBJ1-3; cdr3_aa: CASSPGGGAATNSGNTIYF; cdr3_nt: TGCGCCAGCAGCCCGGGAGGGGGGGCCGCGACGAACTCTGGAAACACCATATATTTT
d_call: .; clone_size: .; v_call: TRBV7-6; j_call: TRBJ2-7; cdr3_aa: CASSFTGRPYEQYF; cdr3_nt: TGTGCCAGCAGCTTTACGGGACGACCCTACGAGCAGTACTTC
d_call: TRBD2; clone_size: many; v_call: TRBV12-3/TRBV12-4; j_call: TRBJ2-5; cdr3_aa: CASSTILADKETQYF; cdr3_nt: TGTGCCAGCAGCACTATACTAGCGGACAAAGAGACCCAGTACTTC
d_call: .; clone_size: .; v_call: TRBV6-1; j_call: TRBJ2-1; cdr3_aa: CASSEWRYNEQFF; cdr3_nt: TGTGCCAGCAGTGAATGGCGGTACAATGAGCAGTTCTTC
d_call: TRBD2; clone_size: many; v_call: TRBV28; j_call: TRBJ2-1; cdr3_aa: CASRLTRFRPSGSNEQFF; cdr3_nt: TGTGCCAGCAGACTCACCCGCTTTAGGCCTAGCGGGAGCAATGAGCAGTTCTTC
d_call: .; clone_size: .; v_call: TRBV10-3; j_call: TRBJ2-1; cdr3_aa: CAIMVGGNNEQFF; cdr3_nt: TGTGCCATCATGGTGGGAGGTAACAATGAGCAGTTCTTC
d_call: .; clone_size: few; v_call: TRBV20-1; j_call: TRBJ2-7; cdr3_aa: CSAVDREYEQYF; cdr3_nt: TGCAGTGCTGTAGACAGAGAGTACGAGCAGTACTTC
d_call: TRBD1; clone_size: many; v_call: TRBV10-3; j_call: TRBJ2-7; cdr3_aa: CAAGQGNEQYF; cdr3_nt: TGTGCCGCGGGACAGGGGAACGAGCAGTACTTC
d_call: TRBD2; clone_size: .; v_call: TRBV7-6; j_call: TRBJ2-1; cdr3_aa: CASSLSWREVNEQFF; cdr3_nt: TGTGCCAGCAGCTTATCCTGGCGGGAGGTGAATGAGCAGTTCTTC
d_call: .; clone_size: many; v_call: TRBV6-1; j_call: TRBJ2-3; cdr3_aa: CAGKLVVSADTQYF; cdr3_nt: TGTGCCGGAAAACTAGTTGTTTCGGCAGATACGCAGTATTTT
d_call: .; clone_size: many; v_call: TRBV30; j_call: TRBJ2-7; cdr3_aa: CAWSGHSYEQYF; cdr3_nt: TGTGCCTGGAGTGGTCACAGCTACGAGCAGTACTTC